The sequence of this T cell receptor (beta chain) was determined in a study of CD8 T cells in ankylosing spondylitis. Study results and limitations: The authors found the disease-linked clones to be CD8+ and relatively rare in peripheral blood. Blood from ankylosing spondylitis patients appeared to carry a characteristic eight-variant TCR beta motif.

One entry per CDR3 protein results from TCRdb running MiXCR on the 5' RACE reads. The table records tens of thousands of distinct CDR3 sequences, around 25% of them present only once. This clonotype was seen a few times. Its specificity is unknown. This CDR3 contains 15 residues. The V gene lost 1 base and the J gene lost 4 bases, with 11 bases spanning the gap. CDR1 is MGHDK, CDR2 SYGVNS, per germline. This sequence joins TRBV25-1 and TRBJ1-3, with D unresolved. The material sequenced was blood, either unsorted or a sorted T cell fraction (not recorded which). This TCR was recovered from a male donor with ankylosing spondylitis or in good health (not recorded which). CDR3: CASSESWVLGNTIYF. DNA of the CDR3: TGTGCCAGCAGTGAATCATGGGTCTTGGGAAACACCATATATTTT. Full variable domain (rest looked up from reference TRBV25-1 and TRBJ1-3): EADIYQTPRYLVIGTGKKITLECSQTMGHDKMYWYQQDPGMELHLIHYSYGVNSTEKGDLSSESTVSRIRTEHFPLTLESARPSHTSQYLCASSESWVLGNTIYFGEGSWLTVV.